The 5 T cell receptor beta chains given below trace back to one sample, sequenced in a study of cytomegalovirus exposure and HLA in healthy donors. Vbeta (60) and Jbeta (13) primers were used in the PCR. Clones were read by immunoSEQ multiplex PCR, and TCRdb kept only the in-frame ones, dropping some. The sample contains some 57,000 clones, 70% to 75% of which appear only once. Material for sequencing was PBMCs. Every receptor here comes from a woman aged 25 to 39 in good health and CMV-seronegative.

CDR3 loop: CASRLADLSTGELFF. CDR3 coding DNA: TGTGCCAGCAGGTTAGCGGATCTGAGCACCGGGGAGCTGTTTTTT. The chain carries TRBV2 and TRBJ2-2; tentatively, D is TRBD2 (6 bases). The CDR3 spans 15 residues. Germline V CDR1 and CDR2: SNHLY, FYNNEI. V was trimmed by 6 bases and J by 4 bases, leaving 15 bases between them.

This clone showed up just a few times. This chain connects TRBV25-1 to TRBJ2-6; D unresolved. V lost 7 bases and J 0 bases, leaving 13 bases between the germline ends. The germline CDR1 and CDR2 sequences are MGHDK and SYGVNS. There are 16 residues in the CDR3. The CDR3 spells CASTAEIASGANVLTF. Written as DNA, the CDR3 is TGTGCCAGCACCGCGGAGATAGCCTCTGGGGCCAACGTCCTGACTTTC.

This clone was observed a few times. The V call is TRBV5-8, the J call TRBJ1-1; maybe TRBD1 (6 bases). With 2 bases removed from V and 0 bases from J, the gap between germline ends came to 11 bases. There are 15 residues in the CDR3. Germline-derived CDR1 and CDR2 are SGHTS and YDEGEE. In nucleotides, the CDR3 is TGTGCCAGCAGCTTCAGGGGCCAATTGAACACTGAAGCTTTCTTT. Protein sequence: CASSFRGQLNTEAFF.

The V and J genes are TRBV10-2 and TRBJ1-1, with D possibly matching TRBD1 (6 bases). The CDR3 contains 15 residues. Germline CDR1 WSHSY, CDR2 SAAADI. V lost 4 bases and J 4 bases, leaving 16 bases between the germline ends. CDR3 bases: TGCGCCAGCAGTGGGGGGCAGGGGTATGGCACTGAAGCTTTCTTT. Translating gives CASSGGQGYGTEAFF.

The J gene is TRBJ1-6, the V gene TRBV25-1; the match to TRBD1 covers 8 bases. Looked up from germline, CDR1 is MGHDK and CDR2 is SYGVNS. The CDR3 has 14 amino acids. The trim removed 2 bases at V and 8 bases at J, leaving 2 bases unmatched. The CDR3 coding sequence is TGTGCCAGCAGTGAAGACAGGGGTGATTCACCCCTCCACTTT. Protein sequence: CASSEDRGDSPLHF.